The next 26 T cell receptor beta chains were all read from a single sample in a study of blood T cell repertoires in COVID-19. The table came from immunoSEQ multiplex PCR; TCRdb's copy has only in-frame clones and leaves some out. The data contain 65,000 to 95,000 clones, about 90% of them singletons. Sequencing used peripheral blood. These receptors came from a man aged 45-60 years with active COVID-19.

This chain joins TRBV6-2 or TRBV6-3 and TRBJ1-1, with no clear D. V was cut by 2 bases and J by 1 base, with 8 bases left in between. CDR3 length: 14 amino acids. Per the germline V gene, CDR1 is MNHEY and CDR2 is SVGEGT. The CDR3 bases are TGTGCCAGCAGTTACGAGGGTGGGAACACTGAAGCTTTCTTT. This sequence encodes CASSYEGGNTEAFF.

The chain has TRBV5-4 and TRBJ2-5; 7 positions match TRBD2. V trimming: 3 bases; J trimming: 2 bases; junction bases outside the gene matches: 4. The CDR3 contains 14 residues. Germline-derived CDR1 and CDR2 are SGHNT and YYREEE (reference sequence). The CDR3 sequence: CASSSRTRQETQYF. CDR3 nucleotides: TGTGCCAGCAGCTCGAGGACTAGGCAAGAGACCCAGTACTTC.

This sequence joins TRBV9 and TRBJ1-3, with 10 bases lining up with TRBD1. The CDR3 is made up of 17 amino acids. From germline, CDR1 is SGDLS and CDR2 YYNGEE. V was clipped by 4 bases and J by 3 bases; unmatched bases: 10. The CDR3 DNA sequence: TGTGCCAGCAGCCAATCTCAGACAGGGGGCATTGGAAACACCATATATTTT. It specifies CASSQSQTGGIGNTIYF.

J is TRBJ1-1 and V is TRBV10-3; 8 bases line up with TRBD1. The V gene's germline CDR1 is ENHRY and CDR2 SYGVKD. V gave up 5 bases and J gave up 3 bases; unmatched junction bases: 5. This CDR3 spans 14 amino acids. CDR3 in amino acids: CAISKDRGYTEAFF. The CDR3 bases are TGTGCCATCAGTAAAGACAGGGGTTACACTGAAGCTTTCTTT.

Only a few counts were recorded for this clone. The chain couples TRBV28 to TRBJ1-6; the match to TRBD1 covers 8 bases. The ends lost 7 bases at V and 8 bases at J; junction bases unmatched: 7. CDR3 length: 14 residues. Germline V gene lookup returns CDR1 MDHEN and CDR2 SYDVKM. The CDR3 spells CASMTGQGYSPLHF. In DNA, the CDR3 is TGTGCCAGCATGACAGGACAGGGTTATTCACCCCTCCACTTT.

Written as DNA, the CDR3 is TGTGCCAGCAGCAGAGCCATGGGACAGGGTGATGAAAAACTGTTTTTT. Translating gives CASSRAMGQGDEKLFF. The gene calls are TRBV7-9 and TRBJ1-4; 9 nucleotides agree with TRBD1. The germline V gene has CDR1 SEHNR and CDR2 FQNEAQ (reference sequence). The CDR3 spans 16 residues. Germline trimming cut 5 bases from V and 6 bases from J; bases unmatched to any gene: 10. Complete variable domain (other parts from reference TRBV7-9 and TRBJ1-4): DTGVSQNPRHKITKRGQNVTFRCDPISEHNRLYWYRQTLGQGPEFLTYFQNEAQLEKSRLLSDRFSAERPKGSFSTLEIQRTEQGDSAMYLCASSRAMGQGDEKLFFGSGTQLSVL.

This clone was observed once. J is TRBJ2-7 and V is TRBV2; 8 positions agree with TRBD1. V was clipped by 6 bases and J by 3 bases; unmatched bases: 10. The germline V gene has CDR1 SNHLY and CDR2 FYNNEI. The CDR3 spans 15 residues. The CDR3 DNA follows: TGTGCCAGCAGCGTAGGACAGGGCATTTTCTACGAGCAGTACTTC. This sequence encodes CASSVGQGIFYEQYF.

The chain uses TRBV3-1 (or the pseudogene TRBV3-2) and TRBJ1-2; D remains ambiguous. Germline CDR1 is LGHDT and CDR2 is YNNKEL (reference sequence). V lost 1 base and J 4 bases, leaving 10 bases between the germline ends. This CDR3 spans 14 amino acids. The CDR3, as DNA: TGTGCCAGCAGCCAAGGACGGGGAGGCTATGGCTACACCTTC. This encodes CASSQGRGGYGYTF.

Only one count was recorded for this clone. The chain couples TRBV6-2 or TRBV6-3 to TRBJ2-1; 12 bases align to TRBD2. This CDR3 contains 15 residues. The V segment lost 6 bases and the J segment 8 bases; nucleotides outside the gene matches: 8. From germline, CDR1 is MNHEY and CDR2 SVGEGT. This chain's CDR3 is CASSPGLAGSDEQFF. The CDR3 DNA is TGTGCCAGCAGCCCCGGACTAGCGGGGTCGGATGAGCAGTTCTTC.

J is TRBJ1-2 and V is TRBV10-3, with TRBD1 matching 7 bases. CDR3 length: 12 residues. The V gene end was trimmed by 4 bases and the J gene end by 6 bases; junction bases not matched to a gene: 2. Per the germline V gene, CDR1 is ENHRY and CDR2 is SYGVKD. The CDR3 is CAISVTGDGYTF. The CDR3 bases are TGTGCCATCAGTGTAACAGGGGATGGCTACACCTTC.

The chain couples TRBV15 to TRBJ1-1; TRBD1 aligns across 10 bases. This CDR3 is 16 amino acids long. Per germline, CDR1 LNHNV and CDR2 YYDKDF (reference sequence). The V and J ends lost 0 bases and 4 bases, in that order; junction bases with no gene match: 5. The CDR3 loop reads CATSRDRQGAGTEAFF. The CDR3 DNA reads as TGTGCCACCAGCAGAGACAGACAGGGGGCAGGCACTGAAGCTTTCTTT.

The V call is TRBV13, the J call TRBJ2-7; 10 nucleotides agree with TRBD1. V lost 5 bases, J lost 5 bases, and 9 bases stayed unmatched. The CDR3 spans 15 residues. CDR1 and CDR2 from the germline V gene are PRHDT and FYEKMQ (reference sequence). CDR3 sequence: CASSATGTGDHEQYF. In nucleotides, the CDR3 is TGTGCCAGCAGCGCAACCGGGACAGGGGACCACGAGCAGTACTTC.

The V call is TRBV27, the J call TRBJ2-3; D not resolved. In germline, CDR1 is MNHEY, CDR2 SMNVEV (reference sequence). The CDR3 is 12 residues long. Trimming shortened V by 6 bases and J by 9 bases, and 13 bases separated the two germline ends. CDR3 loop: CASRNEVATQYF. The CDR3 nucleotides are TGTGCCAGCAGGAACGAGGTGGCCACGCAGTATTTT.

A single count supports this clone. The chain links TRBV7-9 to TRBJ2-3; maybe TRBD1 (6 bases). The V gene lost 7 bases and the J gene lost 14 bases, with 16 bases spanning the gap. The CDR3 loop spans 11 amino acids. Per germline, CDR1 SEHNR and CDR2 FQNEAQ (reference sequence). The CDR3 is CASTRGGGPYF. The CDR3 nucleotides are TGTGCCAGCACCCGAGGTGGGGGCCCGTATTTT.

V usage is TRBV6-2 or TRBV6-3 and J usage is TRBJ1-5; no firm D call. Trimming took 4 bases from V and 2 from J, leaving 9 bases between them. The germline V gene encodes CDR1 MNHEY and CDR2 SVGEGT. The CDR3 consists of 14 residues. CDR3 residues: CASSWSQGNQPQHF. Here the CDR3 DNA reads TGTGCCAGCAGTTGGTCCCAGGGCAATCAGCCCCAGCATTTT.

The J gene is TRBJ2-5, the V gene TRBV5-1, with 8 bases identical to TRBD1. This CDR3 contains 15 residues. The V segment lost 4 bases and the J segment 0 bases; nucleotides outside the gene matches: 5. Germline V gene data show CDR1 as SGHRS and CDR2 as YFSETQ. CDR3 in amino acids: CASSPTGQDQETQYF. The CDR3 DNA reads TGCGCCAGCAGCCCTACGGGACAGGACCAAGAGACCCAGTACTTC. Variable domain in full (rest from reference TRBV5-1 and TRBJ2-5): KAGVTQTPRYLIKTRGQQVTLSCSPISGHRSVSWYQQTPGQGLQFLFEYFSETQRNKGNFPGRFSGRQFSNSRSEMNVSTLELGDSALYLCASSPTGQDQETQYFGPGTRLLVL.

The chain employs TRBV11-2 and TRBJ2-2; D gene unclear. Germline V CDR1 and CDR2: SGHAT, FQNNGV. The CDR3 consists of 13 residues. Trimming pared 9 bases from V and 0 bases from J, leaving 8 bases between. This CDR3 reads CASPTPNTGELFF. CDR3 sequence (DNA): TGTGCCAGTCCGACACCGAACACCGGGGAGCTGTTTTTT.

The V and J genes are TRBV12-3 or TRBV12-4 and TRBJ2-1; D remains ambiguous. V was shortened by 2 bases and J by 4 bases, with 3 bases between the two germline ends. This CDR3 comprises 12 residues. CDR3 amino acids: CASSLSYNEQFF. Here the CDR3 DNA reads TGTGCCAGCAGTTTATCTTACAATGAGCAGTTCTTC.

The count of this clone is one. Here the CDR3 DNA reads TGTGCCAGCAGTCCCCTTGGGGGGGGGTGGAACAATGAGCAGTTCTTC. Its translation: CASSPLGGGWNNEQFF. The V call is TRBV28, the J call TRBJ2-1; TRBD2 agrees at 7 bases. Germline lookup yields CDR1 MDHEN and CDR2 SYDVKM. V trimming: 5 bases; J trimming: 5 bases; junction bases outside the gene matches: 12. The CDR3 is made up of 16 amino acids.

This clone turned up a few times. The chain couples TRBV11-2 to TRBJ1-1; no reliable D call. V shed 1 base and J shed 1 base, with 4 bases lying between them. CDR1 and CDR2 from the germline V gene are SGHAT and FQNNGV. The CDR3 has 13 amino acids. The CDR3 reads CASSLGANTEAFF. The CDR3 bases are TGTGCCAGCAGCTTAGGGGCGAACACTGAAGCTTTCTTT.

This chain uses TRBV7-6 with TRBJ2-3, with 8 bases identical to TRBD1. V shed 2 bases and J 0 bases; nucleotides not matched to a gene: 10. Per germline, CDR1 SGHVS and CDR2 FNYEAQ. The CDR3 sequence is 18 residues long. DNA of the CDR3: TGTGCCAGCAGCTTATGGGCCCGGGGACAGGAAAGCACAGATACGCAGTATTTT. Amino acid sequence: CASSLWARGQESTDTQYF.

This clone showed up just once. This rearrangement joins TRBV12-3 or TRBV12-4 to TRBJ2-7; D uncertain. The CDR3 contains 11 residues. Trimming removed 4 bases from V and 2 bases from J, with 3 bases in between. The CDR3: CASSSTYEQYF. CDR3 bases: TGTGCCAGCAGTTCCACCTACGAGCAGTACTTC.

J is TRBJ2-1 and V is TRBV7-9; D might be TRBD1 (6 bases). The V end was cut by 1 base, the J end by 7 bases, with 11 bases between. CDR3 length equals 14 residues. Germline CDR1 reads SEHNR; CDR2 reads FQNEAQ (reference sequence). The CDR3 region has the DNA TGTGCCAGCAGCTTAGACAGGGCGCGGAATGAGCAGTTCTTC. Translation: CASSLDRARNEQFF.

This clone appeared a few times. This chain connects TRBV7-9 to TRBJ1-1; D uncertain. The ends were cut back, 1 base at V and 2 bases at J, with 11 bases in the middle. Germline values: CDR1 SEHNR, CDR2 FQNEAQ (reference sequence). The CDR3 length is 15 residues. CDR3 in amino acids: CASSLERRRNTEAFF. CDR3 bases: TGTGCCAGCAGCTTAGAGAGGCGACGAAACACTGAAGCTTTCTTT. Filled out from reference TRBV7-9 and TRBJ1-1, the complete variable domain reads DTGVSQNPRHKITKRGQNVTFRCDPISEHNRLYWYRQTLGQGPEFLTYFQNEAQLEKSRLLSDRFSAERPKGSFSTLEIQRTEQGDSAMYLCASSLERRRNTEAFFGQGTRLTVV.

The gene calls are TRBV9 and TRBJ2-1; D gene ambiguous. V lost 2 bases and J lost 0, with 9 bases in between. Per germline, CDR1 SGDLS and CDR2 YYNGEE. CDR3 length: 15 amino acids. The DNA for the CDR3 is TGTGCCAGCAGCGTCGTTGACAACTCCTACAATGAGCAGTTCTTC. This codes for CASSVVDNSYNEQFF.

The chain recombines TRBV19 with TRBJ1-4; TRBD1 aligns across 7 bases. The CDR3 loop spans 15 amino acids. J lost 5 bases, V lost 8 bases, and 11 bases had no gene match. Germline CDR1 LNHDA, CDR2 SQIVND (reference sequence). DNA of the CDR3: TGTGCCAGTGGAACCCAGGACAGGATAAATGAAAAACTGTTTTTT. Encoded protein: CASGTQDRINEKLFF.